The sequence of this TCR beta chain was determined in a study of T-cell reconstitution after alpha-beta-depleted transplantation in children. Overall study results and limits: Recipient T cells and thymic progenitors that survived gave rise to the high TCRbeta diversity observed at day 60 in some patients. In patients about two months after transplant, alpha-beta T cells reportedly arose from several hundred expanded graft clones. Newly made T cells mostly supplied T-cell counts and diversity one year after transplant.

During its preparation, the TCRbeta library received unique molecular identifiers. TCRdb re-called the PCR reads with MiXCR, one entry per CDR3 protein. The repertoire holds about 980,000 distinct CDR3 sequences, with 25% to 35% as singletons. This clonotype appeared a few times. What it binds is unknown. The source is a boy under two years old who had a stem cell transplant for SCID, so the T cells may come from the graft donor. The specimen comprised PBMCs, mostly from graft donor cells, sampled 360 days after TCRalphabeta/CD19-depleted stem cell transplant.

The CDR3: CASSVGDRDYEQYF. The CDR3 coding sequence is TGTGCCAGCAGCGTAGGAGACAGGGACTACGAGCAGTACTTC. The chain is built from TRBV9 and TRBJ2-7; 7 nucleotides line up with TRBD1. The CDR3 sequence is 14 residues long. V trimming: 0 bases; J trimming: 3 bases; junction bases outside the gene matches: 3. The germline V gene encodes CDR1 SGDLS and CDR2 YYNGEE.